The table lists the clone carrying this TCR beta chain with a few counts. The antigen is not known. From germline, CDR1 is SGHTA and CDR2 FQGNSA. This CDR3 region has 17 residues. V was clipped by 1 base and J by 0 bases; unmatched bases: 4. Cells stained for CD3, CD4, CD8, CD45RA and CD27 were sorted into four subsets. The data are from a study of naive and memory T cell subsets. General observations from the study: A few larger clonotypes appeared in naive repertoires, especially CD8, possibly memory cells re-expressing CD45RA. Diversity fell and Gini index rose from naive through CM, EM, EMRA.

The beta constant-region primer was an equimolar mix of two oligonucleotides covering TRBC1 and TRBC2. Ligated cDNA was amplified by four rounds of PCR with nested alpha and beta constant-region primers and SP2. From the UMI-ligation and nested PCR reads, TCRdb called clonotypes with MiXCR, one entry per CDR3 protein. This repertoire shows approximately 100,000 distinct CDR3 sequences, roughly 15% found once; its top ten account for 2.8%. The chain carries TRBV7-2 and TRBJ2-3; TRBD2 agrees at 10 bases. This TCR was sampled from a human donor in good health. Material: naive CD8+ T cells from blood. The CDR3 spells CASSLVPSGGSTDTQYF. As DNA, the CDR3 is TGTGCCAGCAGCTTAGTCCCTAGCGGGGGAAGCACAGATACGCAGTATTTT.